What follows are 20 T cell receptor beta chains derived from one specimen sequenced in a study of T cell responses to AZD1222 COVID-19 vaccine. Sequencing used immunoSEQ multiplex PCR; TCRdb keeps in-frame clones, though not all of them. The sample includes approximately 110,000 clones, about 90% of them seen just once. The source was peripheral blood, collected 28 days after the second AZD1222 dose. Receptors were obtained from an adult who received the AZD1222 COVID-19 vaccine.

In its sample, this clone was seen once. The chain carries TRBV30 and TRBJ1-1; 7 bases fit TRBD1. V shed 2 bases and J 1 base; nucleotides not matched to a gene: 10. Per the germline V gene, CDR1 is GTSNPN and CDR2 is SVGIG (reference sequence). This CDR3 comprises 16 residues. The CDR3 is CAWSKGALGPNTEAFF. CDR3 in DNA: TGTGCCTGGAGTAAGGGGGCGTTAGGCCCGAACACTGAAGCTTTCTTT.

This clone appeared a few times. This rearrangement joins TRBV2 to TRBJ1-4; D might be TRBD1 (6 bases). Trimming took off 6 bases at V and 9 bases at J, with 20 bases between the two ends. Germline CDR1 SNHLY, CDR2 FYNNEI. The CDR3 covers 15 residues. CDR3 in amino acids: CASRRDPGQSKKLFF. CDR3 nucleotides: TGTGCCAGCAGACGAGATCCGGGACAATCGAAAAAACTGTTTTTT.

CDR3 DNA sequence: TGTGCCAGCAGCTCCTCGGGACTAGCGGGAGCGAATGAGCAGTTCTTC. The encoded protein is CASSSSGLAGANEQFF. The chain joins TRBV7-3 to TRBJ2-1; 14 nucleotides line up with TRBD2. The germline CDR1 and CDR2 sequences are SGHTA and FQGTGA. The CDR3 is made up of 16 amino acids. Trimming at V came to 4 bases and at J to 7 bases, leaving 6 bases not matched to a gene. The whole variable domain, filled in from reference TRBV7-3 and TRBJ2-1, reads GAGVSQTPSNKVTEKGKYVELRCDPISGHTALYWYRQSLGQGPEFLIYFQGTGAADDSGLPNDRFFAVRPEGSVSTLKIQRTERGDSAVYLCASSSSGLAGANEQFFGPGTRLTVL.

The chain employs TRBV5-1 and TRBJ1-1; 8 bases are shared with TRBD1. Germline trimming cut 4 bases from V and 1 base from J; bases unmatched to any gene: 18. The CDR3 contains 19 residues. Germline loops: CDR1 SGHRS, CDR2 YFSETQ. The CDR3 is CASSGGPWTGRLWNTEAFF. The CDR3 nucleotides read TGCGCCAGCAGCGGGGGACCCTGGACAGGGAGGTTGTGGAACACTGAAGCTTTCTTT. Variable domain in full (rest from reference TRBV5-1 and TRBJ1-1): KAGVTQTPRYLIKTRGQQVTLSCSPISGHRSVSWYQQTPGQGLQFLFEYFSETQRNKGNFPGRFSGRQFSNSRSEMNVSTLELGDSALYLCASSGGPWTGRLWNTEAFFGQGTRLTVV.

The gene calls are TRBV6-2 or TRBV6-3 and TRBJ2-1; either TRBD1 or TRBD2 may supply D (6 bases each). The V end lost 2 bases, the J end lost 0 bases, and 14 bases lay between the germline ends. There are 17 residues in the CDR3. CDR1 MNHEY and CDR2 SVGEGT come from the germline V gene. CDR3 in amino acids: CASSYPLRGPSYNEQFF. The CDR3 bases are TGTGCCAGCAGTTACCCCCTACGGGGGCCCTCCTACAATGAGCAGTTCTTC.

This sequence joins TRBV6-1 and TRBJ1-3; D ambiguous. This CDR3 comprises 14 residues. Per the germline V gene, CDR1 is MNHNS and CDR2 is SASEGT. The germline V and J ends were trimmed by 3 bases and 0 bases, with 6 bases remaining between them. This CDR3 reads CASSEVSSGNTIYF. The CDR3 DNA sequence: TGTGCCAGCAGTGAGGTGAGCTCTGGAAACACCATATATTTT.

The chain couples TRBV7-9 to TRBJ2-5; 8 nucleotides line up with TRBD1. This CDR3 region has 17 residues. Germline V gene sequence: CDR1 SEHNR, CDR2 FQNEAQ (reference sequence). The V and J ends lost 4 bases and 4 bases, in that order; junction bases with no gene match: 14. CDR3 DNA sequence: TGTGCCAGCAGCTCACCCCGGACAGGGCCGCGGGTAGAGACCCAGTACTTC. Protein: CASSSPRTGPRVETQYF.

About this clone: This sample also contains other DNA sequences that code for the same CDR3. The V call is TRBV5-1, the J call TRBJ1-1; the D gene is possibly TRBD1 (5 bases). The CDR3 runs to 14 residues. V gave up 1 base and J gave up 0 bases, with 7 bases separating them. Looked up from germline, CDR1 is SGHRS and CDR2 is YFSETQ. CDR3 protein: CASSLTGMNTEAFF. CDR3 nucleotide sequence: TGCGCCAGCAGCTTGACAGGAATGAACACTGAAGCTTTCTTT.

This chain links TRBV28 with TRBJ1-1, with a tentative D call TRBD1 (6 bases). Trimming removed 4 bases at V and 1 base at J, with 7 bases between. This CDR3 has 13 amino acids. Germline lookup yields CDR1 MDHEN and CDR2 SYDVKM. The CDR3 nucleotides read TGTGCCAGCAGTTGGACAGAGAACACTGAAGCTTTCTTT. This codes for CASSWTENTEAFF.

The chain is built from TRBV5-6 and TRBJ1-2, with 8 nucleotides matching TRBD1. Losses at the gene ends were 3 bases for V and 5 bases for J; bases not matched to a gene: 9. Germline V gene sequence: CDR1 SGHDT, CDR2 YYEEEE. The CDR3 totals 15 residues. The CDR3 DNA sequence: TGTGCCAGCAGCTCGGCCTGGACAGGGTTTTATGGCTACACCTTC. As protein: CASSSAWTGFYGYTF.

In nucleotides, the CDR3 is TGTGCCACCAGTGATTTGGACGGTATGGGGGAGCTGTTTTTT. Amino acids: CATSDLDGMGELFF. V and J are TRBV24-1 and TRBJ2-2; the D is unclear. Trimming took 0 bases from V and 8 from J, leaving 9 bases between them. The CDR3 is 14 residues long. Germline-derived CDR1 and CDR2 are KGHDR and SFDVKD.

The rearrangement links TRBV5-4 to TRBJ2-7; 10 nucleotides line up with TRBD2. The CDR3 is 16 residues long. From germline, CDR1 is SGHNT and CDR2 YYREEE (reference sequence). The J segment lost 5 bases and the V segment lost 4 bases, leaving 12 bases of the junction unmatched. DNA of the CDR3: TGTGCCAGCAGCCCCCCGCCAGCGGGAGGGTCCCACGAGCAGTACTTC. This encodes CASSPPPAGGSHEQYF. The entire variable domain, with the rest obtained from reference TRBV5-4 and TRBJ2-7, is as follows: ETGVTQSPTHLIKTRGQQVTLRCSSQSGHNTVSWYQQALGQGPQFIFQYYREEENGRGNFPPRFSGLQFPNYSSELNVNALELDDSALYLCASSPPPAGGSHEQYFGPGTRLTVT.

A few counts support this clone. J is TRBJ2-1 and V is TRBV6-1, with TRBD2 as a possible D gene (5 bases). The V end was cut by 2 bases, the J end by 5 bases, with 19 bases between. The CDR3 covers 17 residues. CDR1 is MNHNS and CDR2 is SASEGT in the germline V gene. The CDR3 sequence: CASSELVGRRDNNEQFF. CDR3 sequence (DNA): TGTGCCAGCAGTGAATTAGTCGGCCGTCGGGATAACAATGAGCAGTTCTTC.

J is TRBJ1-5 and V is TRBV27; no definite D call. The length of the CDR3 is 14 residues. The V end lost 0 bases, the J end lost 0 bases, and 3 bases lay between the germline ends. Germline V CDR1 and CDR2: MNHEY, SMNVEV (reference sequence). The CDR3 DNA is TGTGCCAGCAGTTTATCTCCTAGCAATCAGCCCCAGCATTTT. Protein sequence: CASSLSPSNQPQHF.

The chain combines TRBV19 with TRBJ1-2; 7 positions match TRBD1. The germline CDR1 and CDR2 sequences are LNHDA and SQIVND (reference sequence). Trimming cost V 5 bases and J 4 bases; bases outside gene matches: 10. This CDR3 contains 15 residues. The CDR3 DNA reads TGTGCCAGTAGTCGGATAGGAGGGGGCACCTATGGCTACACCTTC. Protein: CASSRIGGGTYGYTF.

The J gene is TRBJ2-3, the V gene TRBV30; maybe TRBD2 (6 bases). The CDR3 is 13 residues long. Trimming stripped 7 bases from V and 3 bases from J, with 14 bases between. Germline lookup yields CDR1 GTSNPN and CDR2 SVGIG (reference sequence). The CDR3, as DNA: TGTGCCTCGCAGGGAGGTAGTACAGATACGCAGTATTTT. Translated, it gives CASQGGSTDTQYF.

This clone was counted a single time. V and J are TRBV27 and TRBJ2-7; 7 bases fit TRBD1. This CDR3 comprises 14 residues. V lost 8 bases, J lost 2 bases, and 9 bases stayed unmatched. CDR1 MNHEY and CDR2 SMNVEV come from the germline V gene (reference sequence). The CDR3 protein is CASGRQGTTYEQYF. CDR3 DNA: TGTGCCAGCGGGCGACAGGGCACAACCTACGAGCAGTACTTC.

This chain links TRBV15 with TRBJ1-6; the D is unclear. Germline CDR1 and CDR2: LNHNV and YYDKDF (reference sequence). Trimming took off 0 bases at V and 10 bases at J, with 13 bases between the two ends. The CDR3 runs to 15 residues. CDR3 DNA: TGTGCCACCAGCAGAGAGGCGGCCCGGTTGTCACCCCTCCACTTT. This sequence encodes CATSREAARLSPLHF.

This sequence joins TRBV28 and TRBJ1-3; no firm D call. The CDR3 extends over 10 amino acids. V was clipped by 5 bases and J by 6 bases, with 2 bases between them. Germline V gene data show CDR1 as MDHEN and CDR2 as SYDVKM. In DNA form, the CDR3 reads TGTGCCAGCAGTCAAAACACCATATATTTT. It codes for CASSQNTIYF.

The V gene is TRBV2, the J gene TRBJ1-3; D is undetermined. V was pared by 6 bases and J by 0 bases, with 6 bases between. The CDR3 extends over 13 amino acids. In germline, CDR1 is SNHLY, CDR2 FYNNEI. The CDR3: CASRRNSGNTIYF. The CDR3 region has the DNA TGTGCCAGCAGGAGAAACTCTGGAAACACCATATATTTT.